Described below is a single T cell receptor (beta chain) sequence and its context. These data come from a study of blood T cell repertoires in COVID-19. The CDR3 contains 11 residues. V lost 5 bases and J lost 1, with 3 bases in between. Original methodology: For nucleated cells, counts were estimated from reference gene primer amplification. Profiling relied on immunoSEQ multiplex PCR, and the TCRdb table lists in-frame clones only, not all of them. V, J and clone size were drawn from that table, and D and trimming were deduced from the DNA. The table records about 380,000 clones, around 85% of them present only once.

The rearrangement links TRBV12-3 or TRBV12-4 to TRBJ2-7, with D unresolved. The source material was peripheral blood. The receptor's source is a woman in her late teens or twenties with acute or convalescent COVID-19. The CDR3 region is CASSQSYEQYF. DNA of the CDR3: TGTGCCAGCAGTCAGTCCTACGAGCAGTACTTC.